This T cell receptor (beta chain) was obtained from a study of blood T cell repertoires in COVID-19. Study information: Material from acute and convalescent COVID-19 was sourced from the United States, Italy and Spain.

The CDR3 is 13 amino acids. With 2 bases removed from V and 10 bases from J, the gap between germline ends came to 11 bases. Looked up from germline, CDR1 is LGHNT and CDR2 is FRNRAP. The data were produced by immunoSEQ multiplex PCR, yet TCRdb's version contains in-frame clones alone and is incomplete. The sample comprises over 250,000 clones, roughly 89% of which are singletons, and 2% to 2.5% rests with the top ten. This TCR derives from a man aged 50 to 60 with acute or convalescent COVID-19. Sequencing was done on a sample of peripheral blood. This chain connects TRBV12-5 to TRBJ1-4; D may be TRBD1 (6 bases). This chain's CDR3 is CASGLPQGGKLFF. The CDR3 DNA sequence: TGTGCTAGTGGTTTGCCACAGGGTGGAAAACTGTTTTTT. Full variable domain (rest looked up from reference TRBV12-5 and TRBJ1-4): DARVTQTPRHKVTEMGQEVTMRCQPILGHNTVFWYRQTMMQGLELLAYFRNRAPLDDSGMPKDRFSAEMPDATLATLKIQPSEPRDSAVYFCASGLPQGGKLFFGSGTQLSVL.